The 3 T cell receptor beta chains below were found in one sample sequenced in a study of blood T cell repertoires in COVID-19. The method was immunoSEQ multiplex PCR; TCRdb's version includes in-frame clones alone and lacks a portion of them. Counted here are around 70,000 clones, around 93% occurring once; the ten biggest clones make up about 7.9%. Sequencing was carried out using peripheral blood. Receptor source: a human donor in a cohort sampled during active COVID-19.

This clone came up a few times. J is TRBJ2-1 and V is TRBV5-1; D perhaps matches TRBD2 (6 bases). Germline CDR1 SGHRS, CDR2 YFSETQ. Trimming took 3 bases from V and 0 from J, leaving 16 bases between them. The CDR3 is made up of 17 amino acids. CDR3 in DNA: TGCGCCAGCAGCTCTGATTCGGGGGACCGCTCCTACAATGAGCAGTTCTTC. Translation gives CASSSDSGDRSYNEQFF.

This chain joins TRBV19 and TRBJ1-1; D is unresolved. Between the trimmed V and J ends, which lost 0 bases and 0 bases, there was a span of 5 bases. Germline V lookup: CDR1 LNHDA, CDR2 SQIVND (reference sequence). The CDR3 has 14 residues. CDR3 nucleotides: TGTGCCAGTAGTATAGAGAGGTTGAACACTGAAGCTTTCTTT. Its protein product is CASSIERLNTEAFF.

The chain joins TRBV9 to TRBJ2-3; weak D call: TRBD2 (5 bases). Germline assignment: CDR1 SGDLS and CDR2 YYNGEE. The V end was cut by 2 bases, the J end by 4 bases, with 8 bases between. CDR3 length equals 13 residues. In DNA, the CDR3 is TGTGCCAGCAGCGTCACTAGGGCAGATACGCAGTATTTT. Amino acid sequence: CASSVTRADTQYF.